Included here is one T cell receptor beta chain sequence, with context. In the study's own analysis: Reference gene primer amplification gave nucleated cell count estimates. The data were produced by immunoSEQ multiplex PCR, yet TCRdb's version contains in-frame clones alone and is incomplete. Clone size and the V and J calls come from that table; the DNA yielded D and trimming. Among fewer than 400,000 clones listed, nearly 90% were seen once. Those enrolled in Seattle joined during active infection and were followed longitudinally afterward. The sample originates from a study of blood T cell repertoires in COVID-19. Study in general: Sites across the United States, Italy and Spain contributed samples from acute and convalescent COVID-19. PBMCs, B-cell-depleted T cells, or T cells were the source of the cDNA or gDNA that made up the material.

This CDR3 has 12 amino acids. From germline, CDR1 is MNHEY and CDR2 SMNVEV (reference sequence). The germline V and J ends were trimmed by 4 bases and 4 bases, with 7 bases remaining between them. The material sequenced was peripheral blood. This chain uses TRBV27 with TRBJ1-1; D remains unclear. This TCR was sampled from a woman younger than 45 with COVID-19, enrolled during active disease. The CDR3 spells CASSSGFTEAFF. CDR3 bases: TGTGCCAGCAGTTCGGGGTTCACTGAAGCTTTCTTT.